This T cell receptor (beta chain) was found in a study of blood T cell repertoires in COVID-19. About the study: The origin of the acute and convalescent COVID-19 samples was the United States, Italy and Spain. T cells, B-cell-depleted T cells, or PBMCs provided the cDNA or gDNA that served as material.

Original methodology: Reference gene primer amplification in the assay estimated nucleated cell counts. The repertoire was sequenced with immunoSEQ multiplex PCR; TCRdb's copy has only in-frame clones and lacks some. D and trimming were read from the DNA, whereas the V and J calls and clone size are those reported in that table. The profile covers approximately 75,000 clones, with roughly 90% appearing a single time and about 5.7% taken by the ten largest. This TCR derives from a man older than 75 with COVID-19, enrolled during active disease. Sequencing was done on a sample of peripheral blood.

The CDR3 DNA sequence: TGTGCCAGCAGTTCCGGGACAGGGCTCACAGATACGCAGTATTTT. It specifies CASSSGTGLTDTQYF. The V and J genes are TRBV5-5 and TRBJ2-3; 9 bases map to TRBD1. V trimming: 5 bases; J trimming: 2 bases; junction bases outside the gene matches: 6. The germline CDR1 and CDR2 sequences are SGHKS and YYEKEE (reference sequence). This CDR3 contains 15 residues.